Below, 9 T cell receptor beta chains from the same sample are listed, as sequenced in a study of T cells after yellow fever vaccination. TCRdb analysed the 5' RACE reads with MiXCR anew, one entry per CDR3 protein. The top ten clones hold 15% to 20% of a sample with a few hundred thousand distinct CDR3 sequences, roughly a sixth of them seen once. Sequences were derived from PBMCs, sampled before the yellow fever booster vaccination. Receptor source: a man aged 18-30 years who received the YFV17D yellow fever vaccine.

V is TRBV6-6 and J is TRBJ1-6; possibly TRBD1 for D (6 bases). Trimming pared 2 bases from V and 4 bases from J, leaving 15 bases between. The germline gives CDR1 MNHNY, CDR2 SVGAGI (reference sequence). The CDR3 has 17 residues. The CDR3 sequence is CASSYGNGGGYNSPLHF. CDR3 nucleotides: TGTGCCAGCAGTTACGGGAACGGGGGCGGGTATAATTCACCCCTCCACTTT.

The rearrangement links TRBV9 to TRBJ1-1, with D tentatively TRBD1 (5 bases). V was cut by 3 bases and J by 10 bases, with 22 bases left in between. CDR1 and CDR2 (germline): SGDLS, YYNGEE. The CDR3 runs to 15 residues. The DNA of the CDR3 is TGTGCCAGCAGCGCAGAGGACCAGGGATCCCCAGCAGCTTTCTTT. Its protein product is CASSAEDQGSPAAFF. The full variable domain, in which reference TRBV9 and TRBJ1-1 provide the parts outside the CDR3, is DSGVTQTPKHLITATGQRVTLRCSPRSGDLSVYWYQQSLDQGLQFLIQYYNGEERAKGNILERFSAQQFPDLHSELNLSSLELGDSALYFCASSAEDQGSPAAFFGQGTRLTVV.

This clonotype has ten or more counts. The CDR3 here is CSATGGLAGLQETQYF. Written as DNA, the CDR3 is TGCAGTGCTACCGGGGGGCTAGCGGGGCTCCAAGAGACCCAGTACTTC. The chain recombines TRBV20-1 with TRBJ2-5; TRBD2 matches 9 bases. The trim removed 4 bases at V and 1 base at J, leaving 10 bases unmatched. CDR1 is DFQATT and CDR2 is SNEGSKA in the germline V gene (reference sequence). This CDR3 has 16 amino acids.

This clonotype was observed a handful of times. This chain joins TRBV6-5 and TRBJ1-1; no reliable D call. V lost 4 bases to trimming and J lost 6 bases, with 18 bases between them. The CDR3 is 15 residues long. Germline lookup yields CDR1 MNHEY and CDR2 SVGAGI. CDR3 DNA sequence: TGTGCCAGCAGTTCCGTTGGTTTGGGAAACTCTGAAGCTTTCTTT. It yields the protein CASSSVGLGNSEAFF.

Only a few counts were recorded for this clonotype. This chain uses TRBV7-8 with TRBJ2-6; either TRBD1 or TRBD2 may fit D (5 bases each). This CDR3 is built from 18 residues. Trimming removed 3 bases at V and 1 base at J, with 16 bases between. Per germline, CDR1 SGHVS and CDR2 FQNEAQ. The CDR3 sequence is CASSFSGTRRSGANVLTF. The CDR3 nucleotides are TGTGCCAGCAGCTTTTCCGGGACGAGGAGATCTGGGGCCAACGTCCTGACTTTC. Variable domain in full (rest from reference TRBV7-8 and TRBJ2-6): GAGVSQSPRYKVAKRGQDVALRCDPISGHVSLFWYQQALGQGPEFLTYFQNEAQLDKSGLPSDRFFAERPEGSVSTLKIQRTQQEDSAVYLCASSFSGTRRSGANVLTFGAGSRLTVL.

The gene calls are TRBV4-1 and TRBJ1-6; 8 bases are shared with TRBD1. The germline V gene encodes CDR1 MGHRA and CDR2 YSYEKL. Unmatched junction bases numbered 6, after V lost 2 bases and J lost 6 bases. This CDR3 spans 16 amino acids. The DNA for the CDR3 is TGCGCCAGCAGCCAACCTCGACAGGGGTCTAATTCACCCCTCCACTTT. Translating gives CASSQPRQGSNSPLHF.

The chain links TRBV21-1 to TRBJ2-7; TRBD1 was called by the table and not checked on the DNA. TRBV21-1 is annotated as a pseudogene. This CDR3 has 14 amino acids. The CDR3 region is CASSKRRDTYEQYV. CDR3 bases: TGTGCCAGCAGCAAAAGGAGGGACACCTACGAGCAGTACGTC.

The chain couples TRBV13 to TRBJ2-7; D is possibly TRBD1 (6 bases). In germline, CDR1 is PRHDT, CDR2 FYEKMQ (reference sequence). V was trimmed by 4 bases and J by 7 bases, leaving 14 bases between them. The CDR3 consists of 13 residues. The CDR3 spells CASSYWGLGEQYF. The CDR3 bases are TGTGCCAGCAGCTATTGGGGGCTGGGGGAGCAGTACTTC.

CDR3 nucleotides: TGTGCCAGCAGTTTACGGGCAGGGGAACTGAACACTGAAGCTTTCTTT. Its translation: CASSLRAGELNTEAFF. This sequence joins TRBV12-3 or TRBV12-4 and TRBJ1-1, with D possibly matching TRBD1 (6 bases). The CDR3 extends over 16 amino acids. V was clipped by 2 bases and J by 0 bases, with 13 bases between them.